This TCR beta chain was documented in a study of cytomegalovirus exposure and HLA in healthy donors. Notes on the study in general: As a later analysis showed, a missense DCLRE1C variant was linked to trimming of TCR beta V- and J-genes.

The CDR3 is made up of 13 amino acids. The V segment lost 4 bases and the J segment 7 bases; nucleotides outside the gene matches: 5. Germline lookup yields CDR1 SGHRS and CDR2 YFSETQ. Primers for the PCR totalled 60 Vbeta and 13 Jbeta. The assay was immunoSEQ multiplex PCR, and TCRdb's table has in-frame clones only and misses some. The data hold a few hundred thousand clones, with about nine tenths observed a single time. For this clone: Its target is unknown.

The sample comprised PBMCs. The rearrangement links TRBV5-1 to TRBJ1-1; 9 bases fit TRBD1. This TCR was sampled from a girl aged 2-9 years in good health and CMV-seronegative. The chain's CDR3 is CASSRTGVGEAFF. DNA for the CDR3: TGCGCCAGCAGCCGGACAGGGGTGGGTGAAGCTTTCTTT.